This T cell receptor (beta chain) derives from a study of cytomegalovirus exposure and HLA in healthy donors. Study-wide results and caveats: For cytomegalovirus status, the classifier reportedly gave diagnoses with high specificity and sensitivity. Confirmation was obtained in vitro that a few CMV-associated chains are specific for CMV antigens.

The donors were healthy bone marrow donors. There are 13 residues in the CDR3. Germline V gene sequence: CDR1 MNHEY, CDR2 SVGAGI. V lost 8 bases and J 7 bases, leaving 15 bases between the germline ends. The PCR used 60 Vbeta and 13 Jbeta primers. Sequencing used immunoSEQ multiplex PCR; TCRdb keeps in-frame clones, though not all of them. Seen here are 200,000 to 300,000 clones, approximately 78% observed once, and the top ten hold about 0.5%. About this clone: Its cognate antigen is unknown.

The clonotype was recovered from a boy aged 5 to 17 in good health and CMV-seronegative. This sequence joins TRBV6-5 and TRBJ2-1; D might be TRBD2 (7 bases). Sequenced material: PBMCs. The chain's CDR3 is CASGGGAGNEQFF. As DNA, the CDR3 is TGTGCCAGCGGAGGGGGGGCGGGTAATGAGCAGTTCTTC.